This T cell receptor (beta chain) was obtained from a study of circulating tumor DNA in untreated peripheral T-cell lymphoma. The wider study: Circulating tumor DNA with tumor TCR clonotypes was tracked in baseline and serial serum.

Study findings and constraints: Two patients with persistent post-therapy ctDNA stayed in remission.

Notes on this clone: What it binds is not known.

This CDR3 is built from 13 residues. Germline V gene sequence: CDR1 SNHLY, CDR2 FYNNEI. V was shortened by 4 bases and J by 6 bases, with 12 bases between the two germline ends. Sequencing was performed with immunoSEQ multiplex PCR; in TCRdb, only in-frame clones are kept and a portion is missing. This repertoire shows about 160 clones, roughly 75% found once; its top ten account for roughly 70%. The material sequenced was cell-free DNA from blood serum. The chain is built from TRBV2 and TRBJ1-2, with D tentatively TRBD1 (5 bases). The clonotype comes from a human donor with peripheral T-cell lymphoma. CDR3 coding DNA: TGTGCCAGCAGTGGGGACCAGGCCCATGGCTACACCTTC. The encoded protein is CASSGDQAHGYTF.